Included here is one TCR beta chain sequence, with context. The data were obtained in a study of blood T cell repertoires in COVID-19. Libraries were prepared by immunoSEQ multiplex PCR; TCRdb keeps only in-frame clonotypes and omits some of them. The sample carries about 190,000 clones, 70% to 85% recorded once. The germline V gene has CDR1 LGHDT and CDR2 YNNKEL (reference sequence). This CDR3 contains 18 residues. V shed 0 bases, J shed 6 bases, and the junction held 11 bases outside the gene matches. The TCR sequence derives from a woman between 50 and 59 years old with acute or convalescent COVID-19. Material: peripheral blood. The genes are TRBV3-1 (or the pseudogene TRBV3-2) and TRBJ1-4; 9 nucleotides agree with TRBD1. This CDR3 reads CASSQDEDRGKGDEKLFF. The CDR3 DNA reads TGTGCCAGCAGCCAAGACGAGGACAGGGGCAAGGGAGATGAAAAACTGTTTTTT.